This T cell receptor beta chain was identified in a study of blood T cell repertoires in COVID-19. About the study: PBMCs, B-cell-depleted T cells, or T cells provided the cDNA or gDNA that made up the material.

The germline CDR1 and CDR2 sequences are SGDLS and YYNGEE. The CDR3 has 15 residues. J lost 5 bases, V lost 0 bases, and 7 bases had no gene match. Produced via immunoSEQ multiplex PCR; TCRdb's table is partial and in-frame only. This sample has about 320,000 clones, with approximately 81% found just once. This receptor was taken from a woman aged 25-40 years who had been exposed to COVID-19. The V call is TRBV9, the J call TRBJ1-1, with 7 nucleotides matching TRBD1. The sequenced sample consisted of PBMCs or T cells enriched from blood (not recorded which). The CDR3 loop is CASSVVTQGRTEAFF. As DNA, the CDR3 is TGTGCCAGCAGCGTAGTCACACAGGGGAGGACTGAAGCTTTCTTT.